This T cell receptor beta chain was sequenced during a study of T cells expressing NK-cell markers. Generation of TCR beta cDNA was performed by 5'RACE template switching incorporating UMIs. One entry per CDR3 protein, without DNA, is what TCRdb gives after re-calling the 5' RACE reads. This sample lists 350,000 to 500,000 distinct CDR3 sequences; its ten largest clones have 6% to 8%. The CDR3 is made up of 15 amino acids. In germline, CDR1 is DFQATT, CDR2 SNEGSKA (reference sequence). The chain has TRBV20-1 and TRBJ2-1; lacking DNA, the TRBD2 call made by TCRdb goes unchecked. Sequencing used blood T cells: a sorted CD56 or NKG2C T cell subset, CD4+ or CD8+ T cells, or bulk PBMC T cells (not recorded which). The source is a woman between 18 and 70 years old in good health. CDR3 sequence reads: CSAHVASGPYNEQFF.